Following are 20 T cell receptor beta chains from one sample sequenced in a study of T cell changes during pregnancy in multiple sclerosis. Generated by immunoSEQ multiplex PCR, the TCRdb table keeps only in-frame clones and is missing some. The top ten clones hold over 1.3% of a sample with some 64,000 clones, around 90% of them seen once. The source was peripheral blood, collected after pregnancy. The receptors stem from a female donor with multiple sclerosis, enrolled in a pregnancy study.

V usage is TRBV7-2 and J usage is TRBJ1-2, with no clear D. The CDR3 runs 13 residues. The V and J ends lost 0 bases and 6 bases respectively, with 8 bases between them. Germline V gene sequence: CDR1 SGHTA, CDR2 FQGNSA. CDR3 DNA sequence: TGTGCCAGCAGCTTAGCGGCGGGGAATGGCTACACCTTC. Its protein product is CASSLAAGNGYTF.

The rearrangement uses TRBV5-5 and TRBJ1-5; TRBD1 is a possible D gene (5 bases). Trimming shortened V by 0 bases and J by 6 bases, and 16 bases separated the two germline ends. This CDR3 is built from 16 residues. Germline V gives CDR1 SGHKS, CDR2 YYEKEE (reference sequence). CDR3 bases: TGTGCCAGCAGCTTGGATCCTAACCCCGGGGGTCAGCCCCAGCATTTT. This sequence encodes CASSLDPNPGGQPQHF.

This clone was detected only once. The rearrangement uses TRBV6-1 and TRBJ2-1, with D possibly TRBD1 on 6 matching bases. Germline V lookup: CDR1 MNHNS, CDR2 SASEGT. V lost 1 base to trimming and J lost 5 bases, with 12 bases between them. This CDR3 region has 15 residues. DNA for the CDR3: TGTGCCAGCAGTGAAGGGAAACAGGGTCACAATGAGCAGTTCTTC. Translated, it gives CASSEGKQGHNEQFF.

The rearrangement uses TRBV19 and TRBJ1-1; weak D call: TRBD1 (5 bases). Per the germline V gene, CDR1 is LNHDA and CDR2 is SQIVND (reference sequence). The CDR3 spans 13 residues. Trimming shortened V by 10 bases and J by 0 bases, and 12 bases separated the two germline ends. CDR3 loop: CAIPGLLNTEAFF. The CDR3 DNA is TGTGCCATACCGGGACTGCTGAACACTGAAGCTTTCTTT.

This chain links TRBV5-1 with TRBJ1-1; D gene unclear. This CDR3 is 15 amino acids long. Trimming pared 4 bases from V and 4 bases from J, leaving 17 bases between. The germline gives CDR1 SGHRS, CDR2 YFSETQ. DNA for the CDR3: TGCGCCAGCAGCATCGAAGGAGGGTTTACCACTGAAGCTTTCTTT. Translation: CASSIEGGFTTEAFF.

This clone was observed a single time. The rearrangement links TRBV18 to TRBJ2-2, with 11 bases identical to TRBD2. CDR1 is KGHSH, CDR2 LQKENI, per germline. The CDR3 covers 20 residues. The J segment lost 2 bases and the V segment lost 2 bases, leaving 13 bases of the junction unmatched. CDR3 DNA sequence: TGTGCCAGCTCACCAAACCCTGTAGCGGGACTAGCGGAAAACACCGGGGAGCTGTTTTTT. Residues: CASSPNPVAGLAENTGELFF.

This clone was recorded once. The chain's CDR3 is CASSEKRGQDTQYF. The CDR3 DNA is TGTGCCAGCAGTGAGAAGCGGGGCCAAGATACGCAGTATTTT. The chain has TRBV6-1 and TRBJ2-3, with TRBD2 identical over 7 bases. Per the germline V gene, CDR1 is MNHNS and CDR2 is SASEGT. V lost 3 bases to trimming and J lost 5 bases; unmatched junction nucleotides: 5. This CDR3 has 14 residues.

V gene TRBV7-2 combines with J gene TRBJ1-2; 8 positions match TRBD1. Germline V gene data show CDR1 as SGHTA and CDR2 as FQGNSA. The CDR3 has 14 amino acids. The V and J ends lost 3 bases and 7 bases, in that order; junction bases with no gene match: 7. This chain's CDR3 is CASSLDRAFSGYTF. The CDR3 DNA reads as TGTGCCAGCAGCTTGGACAGGGCGTTTTCTGGCTACACCTTC.

The table lists this clone with a count of one. The V call is TRBV4-2, the J call TRBJ1-2; 7 bases map to TRBD1. Germline assignment: CDR1 LGHNA and CDR2 YNFKEQ. The CDR3 consists of 17 residues. V shed 0 bases and J 0 bases; nucleotides not matched to a gene: 7. CDR3 in DNA: TGTGCCAGCAGCCAAGAAGAGACAGGGCCTACTAACTATGGCTACACCTTC. This sequence encodes CASSQEETGPTNYGYTF.

This chain connects TRBV6-1 to TRBJ2-3, with D unresolved. The CDR3 runs to 15 residues. Trimming shortened V by 8 bases and J by 1 base, and 16 bases separated the two germline ends. Germline CDR1 is MNHNS and CDR2 is SASEGT. As DNA, the CDR3 is TGTGCCAGCGCACCTGCTTTTAGTGGCACAGATACGCAGTATTTT. Its translation: CASAPAFSGTDTQYF.

CDR3 nucleotides: TGTGCCAGCAGCTTGACATACATATGGGGACAGGGAACGGTCTCCTACGAGCAGTACTTC. Residues: CASSLTYIWGQGTVSYEQYF. The V call is TRBV28, the J call TRBJ2-7, with TRBD1 identical over 9 bases. The CDR3 has 20 amino acids. The germline CDR1 and CDR2 sequences are MDHEN and SYDVKM. J was trimmed by 0 bases and V by 6 bases; bases with no gene match: 21.

The rearrangement joins TRBV18 to TRBJ2-5; D perhaps matches TRBD2 (5 bases). CDR3 length: 12 residues. V was pared by 5 bases and J by 5 bases, with 9 bases between. The germline V gene encodes CDR1 KGHSH and CDR2 LQKENI. In DNA, the CDR3 is TGTGCCAGCTCATTCGAGGGTGAGACCCAGTACTTC. This sequence encodes CASSFEGETQYF. Full variable domain (rest looked up from reference TRBV18 and TRBJ2-5): NAGVMQNPRHLVRRRGQEARLRCSPMKGHSHVYWYRQLPEEGLKFMVYLQKENIIDESGMPKERFSAEFPKEGPSILRIQQVVRGDSAAYFCASSFEGETQYFGPGTRLLVL.

The chain carries TRBV11-3 and TRBJ2-7; D is possibly TRBD2 (5 bases). The length of the CDR3 is 13 residues. V dropped 4 bases and J dropped 5 bases, with 12 bases sitting between them. CDR1 is SGHNT and CDR2 is YENEEA in the germline V gene. The CDR3 loop is CASSSDGLNEQYF. The CDR3 DNA reads TGTGCCAGCAGCTCCGATGGACTCAACGAGCAGTACTTC.

The chain recombines TRBV30 with TRBJ1-3; possible D gene TRBD1, 6 bases. The CDR3 has 16 amino acids. Per the germline V gene, CDR1 is GTSNPN and CDR2 is SVGIG (reference sequence). Trimming left V 1 base short and J 3 bases short, with 16 bases between. The CDR3 is CAWSDWTATLGNTIYF. CDR3 nucleotides: TGTGCCTGGAGTGACTGGACAGCTACTCTTGGAAACACCATATATTTT.

The chain carries TRBV5-4 and TRBJ1-2; D is ambiguous. The CDR3 is made up of 12 amino acids. V dropped 4 bases and J dropped 1 base, with 5 bases sitting between them. From germline, CDR1 is SGHNT and CDR2 YYREEE (reference sequence). The CDR3 region is CASSSNNYGYTF. CDR3 coding DNA: TGTGCCAGCAGCAGCAATAACTATGGCTACACCTTC.

This clone was detected once. V usage is TRBV29-1 and J usage is TRBJ2-7; TRBD2 matches 9 bases. Germline V gene sequence: CDR1 SQVTM, CDR2 ANQGSEA. This CDR3 spans 14 amino acids. The V gene end was trimmed by 6 bases and the J gene end by 4 bases; junction bases not matched to a gene: 10. The DNA of the CDR3 is TGCAGCGTGGCCCTCGGGACTAGCAGGTACGAGCAGTACTTC. Translation: CSVALGTSRYEQYF.

The J gene is TRBJ2-7, the V gene TRBV19, with 8 nucleotides matching TRBD1. V shed 6 bases, J shed 4 bases, and the junction held 14 bases outside the gene matches. Germline V gene sequence: CDR1 LNHDA, CDR2 SQIVND (reference sequence). There are 16 residues in the CDR3. The DNA of the CDR3 is TGTGCCAGTAGCCTATCCGGTGGACAGGGTGGGTACGAGCAGTACTTC. It encodes CASSLSGGQGGYEQYF.

This clone has a handful of counts. This chain joins TRBV15 and TRBJ2-1; weak D call: TRBD2 (5 bases). CDR1 is LNHNV and CDR2 is YYDKDF in the germline V gene (reference sequence). Trimming took off 0 bases at V and 6 bases at J, with 18 bases between the two ends. The CDR3 runs to 17 residues. The CDR3 coding sequence is TGTGCCACCAGCAGAGATGGTTCGAGTAGCGTGTTCAATGAGCAGTTCTTC. It codes for CATSRDGSSSVFNEQFF.

In DNA, the CDR3 is TGTGCCAGCAGCTTAGGAGAACAGCCCCAGCATTTT. It encodes CASSLGEQPQHF. This chain uses TRBV7-9 with TRBJ1-5, with D uncertain. V gave up 1 base and J gave up 7 bases, with 5 bases separating them. The CDR3 totals 12 residues. Germline CDR1 reads SEHNR; CDR2 reads FQNEAQ (reference sequence).

The chain recombines TRBV5-1 with TRBJ2-5; TRBD2 aligns across 7 bases. With 4 bases clipped from V and 4 bases from J, the junction kept 10 bases outside the gene matches. Germline assignment: CDR1 SGHRS and CDR2 YFSETQ. The CDR3 spans 15 residues. CDR3 sequence: CASSRGVGGRETQYF. CDR3 bases: TGCGCCAGCAGCCGGGGGGTGGGCGGTCGAGAGACCCAGTACTTC.